These T cell receptor beta chains were read from a single sample in a study of cytomegalovirus exposure and HLA in healthy donors. Method: immunoSEQ multiplex PCR; TCRdb's copy keeps in-frame clones and lacks some. Of 120,000 or so clones listed, more than 60% are singletons. The specimen sequenced was PBMCs. These receptors originate from a man younger than 40 in good health and CMV-seronegative. Each CDR3 is given with its conserved first and last residue. D genes are given only for firm matches. Only part of the rows carry a size: once, few, many, or a class if the clone is expanded.

size | J | D | V | length | CDR3 | DNA
. | TRBJ1-1 | . | TRBV18 | 16 | CASSPPWDTRNTEAFF | TGTGCCAGCTCACCACCGTGGGACACAAGGAACACTGAAGCTTTCTTT
. | TRBJ1-2 | . | TRBV10-3 | 13 | CAISEQRNYGYTF | TGTGCCATCAGTGAGCAACGGAACTATGGCTACACCTTC
. | TRBJ2-7 | . | TRBV29-1 | 11 | CSVEQGNEQYF | TGCAGCGTTGAACAGGGGAACGAGCAGTACTTC
. | TRBJ2-3 | . | TRBV7-8 | 15 | CASSSRLLGADTQYF | TGTGCCAGCAGCTCTCGCCTTCTAGGCGCAGATACGCAGTATTTT
. | TRBJ2-7 | . | TRBV6-1 | 14 | CASSARTDSYEQYF | TGTGCCAGCAGTGCCAGAACAGACAGTTACGAGCAGTACTTC
once | TRBJ1-1 | . | TRBV7-6 | 12 | CASSATGTEAFF | TGTGCCAGCAGCGCCACAGGGACTGAAGCTTTCTTT
. | TRBJ1-1 | TRBD1 | TRBV30 | 12 | CACHRGQAEAFF | TGTGCCTGCCACAGGGGGCAAGCTGAAGCTTTCTTT
. | TRBJ2-3 | TRBD1 | TRBV6-5 | 14 | CASSRQGTTDTQYF | TGTGCCAGCAGTAGACAGGGAACGACAGATACGCAGTATTTT
. | TRBJ2-2 | TRBD2 | TRBV10-2 | 17 | CASSEGSGVSNTGELFF | TGCGCCAGCAGTGAAGGTAGCGGGGTTTCGAACACCGGGGAGCTGTTTTTT
. | TRBJ2-2 | TRBD1 | TRBV5-8 | 16 | CASSFSGGPNTGELFF | TGTGCCAGCAGCTTTTCAGGGGGACCGAACACCGGGGAGCTGTTTTTT
once | TRBJ1-5 | . | TRBV5-4 | 14 | CASSIEGGYQPQHF | TGTGCCAGCAGCATCGAAGGGGGTTATCAGCCCCAGCATTTT
. | TRBJ1-4 | TRBD1 | TRBV5-1 | 15 | CASSLVEGAPEKLFF | TGCGCCAGCAGCTTGGTCGAGGGGGCCCCTGAAAAACTGTTTTTT
. | TRBJ2-3 | . | TRBV4-3 | 17 | CASSQSWTGSSTDTQYF | TGCGCCAGCAGCCAATCCTGGACGGGGTCTAGCACAGATACGCAGTATTTT
. | TRBJ1-1 | . | TRBV29-1 | 11 | CSVERGNEAFF | TGCAGCGTTGAACGGGGAAACGAAGCTTTCTTT